The rows below give T cell receptor beta chains drawn from one sample of a study of blood T cell repertoires in COVID-19. Assay used: immunoSEQ multiplex PCR; TCRdb lists only in-frame clones, some missing. The data hold tens of thousands of clones, with just over 90% observed a single time. Source material: peripheral blood. The origin of the receptors is a man aged 50-60 years with COVID-19, enrolled during active disease. The CDR3 runs from the conserved cysteine through the conserved F or W. The D gene is left open where the match is weak.

j_call v_call d_call cdr3_nt cdr3_aa
TRBJ2-5 TRBV7-2 TRBD2 TGTGCCAGCAGCTTAACTAGCGGCGTGCAAGAGACCCAGTACTTC CASSLTSGVQETQYF
TRBJ2-3 TRBV5-1 TRBD2 TGCGCCAGCAGCTCCACTAGCGGGACCACAGATACGCAGTATTTT CASSSTSGTTDTQYF
TRBJ2-1 TRBV5-1 TRBD1 TGCGCCAGCAGCTGGACGGGACAGGGAGGTTTGGAGCAGTTCTTC CASSWTGQGGLEQFF
TRBJ1-4 TRBV28 NA TGTGCCAGCAGAGAAACAGGGAAACCAAATGAAAAACTGTTTTTT CASRETGKPNEKLFF
TRBJ1-1 TRBV7-9 NA TGTGCCAGCAGCTTAACGGTGGAGGGAGCTTTCTTT CASSLTVEGAFF
TRBJ2-7 TRBV7-2 TRBD1 TGTGCCAGCAGCTTCAACAGGGGGCCGGGCGAGCAGTACTTC CASSFNRGPGEQYF
TRBJ1-2 TRBV6-1 NA TGTGCCAGCAGTGAAGCCCCCAGGCCCTATGGCTACACCTTC CASSEAPRPYGYTF
TRBJ2-1 TRBV3-1/TRBV3-2 NA TGTGCCAGCAGCCAAGATCACCTAAGCTCCTACAATGAGCAGTTCTTC CASSQDHLSSYNEQFF
TRBJ2-3 TRBV9 NA TGTGCCAGCAGCGTACCGACAGTGATAGATACGCAGTATTTT CASSVPTVIDTQYF
TRBJ1-6 TRBV6-6 TRBD1 TGTGCCAGCAGTCCCTGGGGACAGGGCGGGCCACCCCTCCACTTT CASSPWGQGGPPLHF
TRBJ2-3 TRBV24-1 TRBD2 TGTGCCACCAGTGATTCGACTAGCGCAAGCACAGATACGCAGTATTTT CATSDSTSASTDTQYF
TRBJ1-1 TRBV6-5 NA TGTGCCAGCGGCCAGGGGACCACGAACACTGAAGCTTTCTTT CASGQGTTNTEAFF
TRBJ2-5 TRBV5-4 NA TGTGCCAGCAGCTTGGTGGCAGGGGTCCAAGAGACCCAGTACTTC CASSLVAGVQETQYF
TRBJ1-6 TRBV9 NA TGTGCCAGCAGCCCCAATGGGGCTAATTCACCCCTCCACTTT CASSPNGANSPLHF
TRBJ2-3 TRBV7-2 TRBD1 TGTGCCAGCAGCCTCGACAGGGGGTTTACAGATACGCAGTATTTT CASSLDRGFTDTQYF
TRBJ2-1 TRBV29-1 TRBD2 TGCAGCCTTATCCCGGGACCGATAGCGGGACTAGCGGACTACAATGAGCAGTTCTTC CSLIPGPIAGLADYNEQFF
TRBJ2-5 TRBV9 TRBD1 TGTGCCAGCAGCGTAATGTCGGGACAGTACCAAGAGACCCAGTACTTC CASSVMSGQYQETQYF
TRBJ2-1 TRBV7-9 NA TGTGCCAGCAGCCTGCGACAGTCCCCCTCCTACAATGAGCAGTTCTTC CASSLRQSPSYNEQFF
TRBJ2-2 TRBV10-3 NA TGTGCCATCAGTGCGGGACAGAACACCGGGGAGCTGTTTTTT CAISAGQNTGELFF